This TCR beta chain comes out of a study of beta chain features in type 1 diabetes. cDNA synthesis used the whole RNA isolate, giving expressed TCRB sequences. Libraries were prepared by immunoSEQ multiplex PCR; TCRdb keeps only in-frame clonotypes and omits some of them. Counted here are 600,000 to 700,000 clones, about an eighth occurring once; the ten biggest clones make up about 0.02%. Notes on the study in general: Across all four CD4+ subsets, people with type 1 diabetes showed modestly shorter TCRB CDR3s.

On this clone: The antigen is undetermined.

Cells sorted by CD45RO/CCR7/CD25/CD127/CD95/CD27 comprised CD4+ naive, central memory, regulatory and stem cell-like memory cells. Germline V gene sequence: CDR1 LNHDA, CDR2 SQIVND (reference sequence). V lost 5 bases to trimming and J lost 5 bases; unmatched junction nucleotides: 8. The CDR3 covers 15 residues. The clonotype was recovered from a man aged 18 to 29 with type 1 diabetes. The chain joins TRBV19 to TRBJ2-7; 11 bases are shared with TRBD1. Sequencing was carried out using naive CD4+ T cells from blood. The CDR3 region has the DNA TGTGCCAGTAGTGCTTGGGACAGGGGGGATGACGAGCAGTACTTC. Amino acids: CASSAWDRGDDEQYF.